This TCR beta chain is from a study of beta chain features in type 1 diabetes. Background on the study: Comparable age, gender and cell yields were observed in patients relative to healthy donors. Study-level points and caveats: Shorter templates might be favored by PCR, equally in patients and controls. Patients with Type 1 diabetes showed moderately but significantly shorter TCRB CDR3s in all four CD4+ subsets.

Since all of the isolated RNA was reverse transcribed, expressed TCRB transcripts were what got sequenced. Repertoires were generated with immunoSEQ multiplex PCR, while TCRdb's copy carries only in-frame clones and drops some. The sample lists 15,000 to 19,000 clones, 55% to 75% occurring once. Note on this clone: The antigen remains unidentified.

V shed 7 bases, J shed 4 bases, and the junction held 10 bases outside the gene matches. The CDR3 is 17 residues long. Germline CDR1 is SGHAT and CDR2 is FQNNGV. This chain uses TRBV11-2 with TRBJ2-1, with TRBD2 matching 13 bases. Sequences were obtained from Tregs from blood. The clonotype comes from a man aged 25 to 45 with type 1 diabetes. CDR3 region: CASTHGGTSGVYNEQFF. CDR3 DNA sequence: TGTGCCAGCACCCATGGAGGGACTAGCGGGGTTTACAATGAGCAGTTCTTC.